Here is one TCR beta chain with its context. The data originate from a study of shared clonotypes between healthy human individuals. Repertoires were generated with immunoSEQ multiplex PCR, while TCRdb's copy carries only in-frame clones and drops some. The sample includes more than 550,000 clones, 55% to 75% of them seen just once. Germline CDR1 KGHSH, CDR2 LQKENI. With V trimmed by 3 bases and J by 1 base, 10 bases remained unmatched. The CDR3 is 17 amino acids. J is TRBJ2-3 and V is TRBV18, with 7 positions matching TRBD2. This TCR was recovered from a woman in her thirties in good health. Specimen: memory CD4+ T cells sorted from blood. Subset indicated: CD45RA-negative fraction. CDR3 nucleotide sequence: TGTGCCAGCTCACCTTCACTAGCGAAATACGGCACAGATACGCAGTATTTT. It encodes CASSPSLAKYGTDTQYF.